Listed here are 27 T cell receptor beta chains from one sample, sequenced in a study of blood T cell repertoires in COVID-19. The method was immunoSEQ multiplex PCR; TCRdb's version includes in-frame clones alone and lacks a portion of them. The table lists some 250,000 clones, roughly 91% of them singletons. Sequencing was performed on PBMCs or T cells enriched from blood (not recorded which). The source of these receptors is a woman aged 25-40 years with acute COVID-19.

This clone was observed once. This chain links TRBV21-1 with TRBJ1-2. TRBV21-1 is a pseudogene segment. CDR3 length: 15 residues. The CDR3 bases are TGTGCCAGCAGCAATCTACGGGAGACCCTCTATGGCTACACCTTC. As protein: CASSNLRETLYGYTF.

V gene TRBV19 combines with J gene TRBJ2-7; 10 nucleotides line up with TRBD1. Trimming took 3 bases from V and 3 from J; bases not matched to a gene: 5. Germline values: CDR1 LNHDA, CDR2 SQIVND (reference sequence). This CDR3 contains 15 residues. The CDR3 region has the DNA TGTGCCAGTAGTATGGGGGACAGGGGTTTCTACGAGCAGTACTTC. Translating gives CASSMGDRGFYEQYF.

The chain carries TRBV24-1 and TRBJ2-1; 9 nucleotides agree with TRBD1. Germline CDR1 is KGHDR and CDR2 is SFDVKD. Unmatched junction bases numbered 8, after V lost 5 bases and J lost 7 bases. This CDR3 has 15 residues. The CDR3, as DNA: TGTGCCACCAGTGGCGCCGGGACAGGGATAAATGAGCAGTTCTTC. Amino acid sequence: CATSGAGTGINEQFF.

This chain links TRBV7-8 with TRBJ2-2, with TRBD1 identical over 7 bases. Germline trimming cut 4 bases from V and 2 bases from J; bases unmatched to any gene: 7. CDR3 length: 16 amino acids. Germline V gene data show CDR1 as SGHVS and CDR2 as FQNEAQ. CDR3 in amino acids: CASSSLQGTNTGELFF. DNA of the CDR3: TGTGCCAGCAGCTCTTTACAGGGGACAAACACCGGGGAGCTGTTTTTT.

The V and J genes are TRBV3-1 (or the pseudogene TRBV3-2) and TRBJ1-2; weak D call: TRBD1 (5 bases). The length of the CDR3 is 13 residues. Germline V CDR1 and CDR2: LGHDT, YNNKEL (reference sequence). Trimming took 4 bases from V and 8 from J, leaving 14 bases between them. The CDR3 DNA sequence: TGTGCCAGCAGCCCTAGGTCCAAGGGGGGCTACACCTTC. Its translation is CASSPRSKGGYTF.

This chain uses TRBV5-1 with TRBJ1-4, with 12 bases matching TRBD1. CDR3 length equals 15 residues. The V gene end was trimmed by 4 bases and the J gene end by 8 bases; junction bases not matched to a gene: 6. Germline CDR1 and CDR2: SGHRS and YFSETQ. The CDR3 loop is CASSGGTGGGEKLFF. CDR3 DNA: TGCGCCAGCAGCGGTGGGACAGGGGGCGGCGAAAAACTGTTTTTT.

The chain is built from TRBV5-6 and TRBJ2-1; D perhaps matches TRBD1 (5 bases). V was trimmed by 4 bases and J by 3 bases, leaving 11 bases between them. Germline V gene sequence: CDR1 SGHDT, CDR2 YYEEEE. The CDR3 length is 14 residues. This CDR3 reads CASSTIDSYNEQFF. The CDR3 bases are TGTGCCAGCAGCACCATCGACAGCTACAATGAGCAGTTCTTC. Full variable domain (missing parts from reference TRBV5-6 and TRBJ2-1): DAGVTQSPTHLIKTRGQQVTLRCSPKSGHDTVSWYQQALGQGPQFIFQYYEEEERQRGNFPDRFSGHQFPNYSSELNVNALLLGDSALYLCASSTIDSYNEQFFGPGTRLTVL.

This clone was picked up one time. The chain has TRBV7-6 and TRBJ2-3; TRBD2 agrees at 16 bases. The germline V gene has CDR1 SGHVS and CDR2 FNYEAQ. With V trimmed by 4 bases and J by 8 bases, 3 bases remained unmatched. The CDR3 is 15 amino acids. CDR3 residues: CASSSGTSGGATQYF. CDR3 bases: TGTGCCAGCAGCTCCGGGACTAGCGGGGGGGCTACGCAGTATTTT.

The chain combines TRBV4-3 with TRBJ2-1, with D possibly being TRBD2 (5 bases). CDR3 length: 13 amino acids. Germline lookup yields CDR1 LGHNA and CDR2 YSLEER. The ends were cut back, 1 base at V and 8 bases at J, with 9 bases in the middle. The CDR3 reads CASSQVWRDEQFF. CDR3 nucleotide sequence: TGCGCCAGCAGCCAAGTATGGCGGGATGAGCAGTTCTTC.

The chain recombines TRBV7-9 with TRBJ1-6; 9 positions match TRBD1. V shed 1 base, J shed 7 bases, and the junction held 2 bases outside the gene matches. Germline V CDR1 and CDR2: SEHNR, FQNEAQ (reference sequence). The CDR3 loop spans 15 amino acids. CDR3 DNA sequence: TGTGCCAGCAGCTTAGAAGGACAGGGGAATTCACCCCTCCACTTT. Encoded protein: CASSLEGQGNSPLHF.

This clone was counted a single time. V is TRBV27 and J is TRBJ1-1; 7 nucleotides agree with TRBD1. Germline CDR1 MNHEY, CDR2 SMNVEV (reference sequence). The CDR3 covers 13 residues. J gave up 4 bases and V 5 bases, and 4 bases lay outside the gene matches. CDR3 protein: CASSPTGSTEAFF. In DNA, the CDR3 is TGTGCCAGCAGTCCGACAGGGAGCACTGAAGCTTTCTTT.

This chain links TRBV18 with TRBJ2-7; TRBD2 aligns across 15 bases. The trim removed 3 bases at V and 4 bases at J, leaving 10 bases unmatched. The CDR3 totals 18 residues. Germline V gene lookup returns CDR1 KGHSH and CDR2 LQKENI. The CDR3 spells CASSPPGLAGGGRYEQYF. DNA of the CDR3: TGTGCCAGCTCACCTCCGGGACTAGCGGGGGGCGGACGATACGAGCAGTACTTC.

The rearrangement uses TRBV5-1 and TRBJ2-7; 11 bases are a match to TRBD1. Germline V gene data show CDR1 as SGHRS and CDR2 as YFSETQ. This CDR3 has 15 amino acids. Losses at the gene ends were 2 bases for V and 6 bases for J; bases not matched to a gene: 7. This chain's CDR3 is CASSFGQGAFREQYF. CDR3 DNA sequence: TGCGCCAGCAGCTTTGGACAGGGGGCGTTTCGCGAGCAGTACTTC.

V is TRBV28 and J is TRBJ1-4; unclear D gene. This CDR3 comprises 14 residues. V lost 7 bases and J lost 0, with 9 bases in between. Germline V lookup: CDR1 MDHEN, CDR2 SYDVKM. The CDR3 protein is CASTKLATNEKLFF. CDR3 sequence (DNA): TGTGCCAGCACCAAGCTTGCAACTAATGAAAAACTGTTTTTT.

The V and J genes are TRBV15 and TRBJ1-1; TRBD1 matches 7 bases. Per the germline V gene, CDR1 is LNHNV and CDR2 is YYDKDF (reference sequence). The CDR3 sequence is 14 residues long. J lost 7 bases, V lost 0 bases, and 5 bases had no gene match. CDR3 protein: CATSRDGAGGEAFF. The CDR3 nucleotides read TGTGCCACCAGCAGAGATGGAGCAGGGGGTGAAGCTTTCTTT.

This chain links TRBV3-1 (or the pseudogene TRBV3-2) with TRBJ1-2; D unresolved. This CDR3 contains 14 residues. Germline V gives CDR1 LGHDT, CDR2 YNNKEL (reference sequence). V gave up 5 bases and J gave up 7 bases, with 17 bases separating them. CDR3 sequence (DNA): TGTGCCAGCAGCTGGGGTGAGGGTGGACGTGGCTACACCTTC. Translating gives CASSWGEGGRGYTF.

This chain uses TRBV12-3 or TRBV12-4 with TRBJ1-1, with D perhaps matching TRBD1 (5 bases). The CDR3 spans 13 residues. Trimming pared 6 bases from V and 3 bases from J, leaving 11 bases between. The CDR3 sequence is CASSRGVYTEAFF. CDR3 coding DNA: TGTGCCAGCAGCCGGGGGGTCTACACTGAAGCTTTCTTT.

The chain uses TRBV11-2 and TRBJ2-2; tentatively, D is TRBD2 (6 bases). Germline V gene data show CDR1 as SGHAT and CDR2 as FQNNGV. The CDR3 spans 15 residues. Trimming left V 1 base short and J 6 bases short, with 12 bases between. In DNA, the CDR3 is TGTGCCAGCAGCTTAGGGATCCGGGACTCCGGGGAGCTGTTTTTT. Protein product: CASSLGIRDSGELFF. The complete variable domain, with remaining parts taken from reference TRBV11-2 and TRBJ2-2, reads EAGVAQSPRYKIIEKRQSVAFWCNPISGHATLYWYQQILGQGPKLLIQFQNNGVVDDSQLPKDRFSAERLKGVDSTLKIQPAKLEDSAVYLCASSLGIRDSGELFFGEGSRLTVL.

CDR3 residues: CASSSTGFSNQPQHF. CDR3 sequence (DNA): TGTGCCAGCAGTTCGACAGGGTTTAGCAATCAGCCCCAGCATTTT. V gene TRBV6-2 or TRBV6-3 combines with J gene TRBJ1-5, with 7 nucleotides matching TRBD1. Germline CDR1 is MNHEY and CDR2 is SVGEGT. The CDR3 covers 15 residues. The trim removed 4 bases at V and 0 bases at J, leaving 3 bases unmatched.

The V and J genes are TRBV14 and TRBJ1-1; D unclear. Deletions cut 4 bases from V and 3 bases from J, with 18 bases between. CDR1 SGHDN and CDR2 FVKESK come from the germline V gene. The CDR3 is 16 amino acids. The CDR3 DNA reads TGTGCCAGCAGCCCTGCTGCCCGACCCCGGGACACTGAAGCTTTCTTT. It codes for CASSPAARPRDTEAFF.

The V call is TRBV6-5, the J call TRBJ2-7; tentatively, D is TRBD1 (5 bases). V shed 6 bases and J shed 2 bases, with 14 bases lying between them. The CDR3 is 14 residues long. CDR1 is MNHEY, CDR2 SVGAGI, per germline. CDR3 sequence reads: CASSKRQSTYEQYF. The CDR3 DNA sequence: TGTGCCAGCAGCAAACGACAGAGCACCTACGAGCAGTACTTC.

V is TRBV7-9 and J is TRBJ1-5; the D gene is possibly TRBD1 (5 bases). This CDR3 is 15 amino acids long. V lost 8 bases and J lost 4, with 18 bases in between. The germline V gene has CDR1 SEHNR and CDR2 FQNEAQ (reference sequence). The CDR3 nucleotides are TGTGCCAGCCGACTAGGGCAGGGCGAAAATCAGCCCCAGCATTTT. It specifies CASRLGQGENQPQHF.

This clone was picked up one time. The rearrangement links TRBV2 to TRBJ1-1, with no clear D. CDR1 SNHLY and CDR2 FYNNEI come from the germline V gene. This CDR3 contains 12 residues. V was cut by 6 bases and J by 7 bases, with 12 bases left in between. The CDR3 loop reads CASREDWSEAFF. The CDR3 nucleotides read TGTGCCAGCAGAGAGGACTGGAGTGAAGCTTTCTTT. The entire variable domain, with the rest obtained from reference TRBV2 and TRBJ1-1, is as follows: EPEVTQTPSHQVTQMGQEVILRCVPISNHLYFYWYRQILGQKVEFLVSFYNNEISEKSEIFDDQFSVERPDGSNFTLKIRSTKLEDSAMYFCASREDWSEAFFGQGTRLTVV.

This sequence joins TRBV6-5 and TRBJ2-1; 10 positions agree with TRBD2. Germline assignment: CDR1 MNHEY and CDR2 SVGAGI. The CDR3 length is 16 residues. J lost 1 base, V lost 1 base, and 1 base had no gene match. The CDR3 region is CASSYYSGGSYNEQFF. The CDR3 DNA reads TGTGCCAGCAGTTACTATAGCGGGGGGTCCTACAATGAGCAGTTCTTC.

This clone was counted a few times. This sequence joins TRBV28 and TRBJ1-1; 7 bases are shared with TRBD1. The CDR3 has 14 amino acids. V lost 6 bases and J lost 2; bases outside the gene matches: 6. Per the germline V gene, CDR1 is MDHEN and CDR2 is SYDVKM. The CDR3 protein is CASSPDRENTEAFF. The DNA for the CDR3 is TGTGCCAGCAGCCCAGACAGGGAAAACACTGAAGCTTTCTTT.

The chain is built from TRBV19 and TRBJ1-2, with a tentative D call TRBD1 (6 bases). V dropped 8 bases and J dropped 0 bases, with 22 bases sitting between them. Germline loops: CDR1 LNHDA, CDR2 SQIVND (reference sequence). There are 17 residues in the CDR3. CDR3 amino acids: CASAPITGQSTNYGYTF. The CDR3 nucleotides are TGTGCCAGTGCTCCAATAACCGGACAGAGTACTAACTATGGCTACACCTTC.

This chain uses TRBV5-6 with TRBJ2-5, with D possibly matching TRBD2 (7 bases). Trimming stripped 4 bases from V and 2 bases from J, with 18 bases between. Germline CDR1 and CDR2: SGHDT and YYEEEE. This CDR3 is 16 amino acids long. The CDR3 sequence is CASSAPRRGGQETQYF. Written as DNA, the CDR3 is TGTGCCAGCAGCGCACCACGTAGGGGGGGACAAGAGACCCAGTACTTC.